These 29 T cell receptor beta chains originate from one sample sequenced in a study of T cell changes during pregnancy in multiple sclerosis. Produced via immunoSEQ multiplex PCR; TCRdb's table is partial and in-frame only. The sample holds about 80,000 clones, about 92% seen once. The starting material was peripheral blood, obtained before pregnancy. All receptors come from a female donor with multiple sclerosis, enrolled in a pregnancy study.

J is TRBJ2-5 and V is TRBV5-4, with a tentative D call TRBD1 (6 bases). The CDR3 has 14 amino acids. Germline V gene sequence: CDR1 SGHNT, CDR2 YYREEE (reference sequence). Trimming cost V 0 bases and J 4 bases, with 10 bases left between them. CDR3 bases: TGTGCCAGCAGCTTGGGGGCAGGGGTAGAGACCCAGTACTTC. Its translation: CASSLGAGVETQYF.

V and J are TRBV5-4 and TRBJ1-2; 8 bases line up with TRBD1. V dropped 2 bases and J dropped 8; count of bases not matched to a gene: 8. Germline assignment: CDR1 SGHNT and CDR2 YYREEE (reference sequence). The CDR3 totals 14 residues. The CDR3 sequence is CASSFRGQGEGYTF. CDR3 in DNA: TGTGCCAGCAGCTTCCGCGGACAGGGTGAAGGCTACACCTTC.

This rearrangement joins TRBV27 to TRBJ2-5, with TRBD1 matching 9 bases. The germline V gene encodes CDR1 MNHEY and CDR2 SMNVEV (reference sequence). The CDR3 spans 14 residues. J gave up 2 bases and V 7 bases, and 5 bases lay outside the gene matches. The CDR3 region is CASMTGGGQETQYF. CDR3 nucleotide sequence: TGTGCCAGCATGACAGGGGGTGGTCAAGAGACCCAGTACTTC.

This clone has just one count. This chain joins TRBV4-1 and TRBJ1-5, with a tentative D call TRBD1 (6 bases). Trimming took 3 bases from V and 3 from J, leaving 12 bases between them. The germline gives CDR1 MGHRA, CDR2 YSYEKL. The CDR3 is 15 residues long. The CDR3 DNA reads as TGCGCCAGCAGCCACCTACAGGGCCCCAATCAGCCCCAGCATTTT. Its protein product is CASSHLQGPNQPQHF.

The chain is built from TRBV7-6 and TRBJ2-2; a possible D gene is TRBD2 (5 bases). CDR3 length equals 17 residues. V lost 5 bases to trimming and J lost 7 bases, with 23 bases between them. Germline V gene lookup returns CDR1 SGHVS and CDR2 FNYEAQ. The CDR3 region is CASSQTKMKSPNGELFF. As DNA, the CDR3 is TGTGCCAGCAGCCAGACTAAGATGAAATCCCCCAACGGGGAGCTGTTTTTT.

The rearrangement links TRBV9 to TRBJ2-3; a possible D gene is TRBD1 (6 bases). Deletions cut 6 bases from V and 3 bases from J, with 17 bases between. The CDR3 loop spans 15 amino acids. Germline values: CDR1 SGDLS, CDR2 YYNGEE. CDR3 sequence: CASTLQGWSTDTQYF. In DNA, the CDR3 is TGTGCCAGCACCCTACAGGGTTGGTCGACAGATACGCAGTATTTT.

The rearrangement links TRBV19 to TRBJ2-7; TRBD2 matches at 7 bases. Trimming cost V 10 bases and J 6 bases; bases outside gene matches: 12. Per the germline V gene, CDR1 is LNHDA and CDR2 is SQIVND (reference sequence). The CDR3 loop spans 13 amino acids. In DNA, the CDR3 is TGTGCCACAAGCGGGGCCCATCCCGCCGAGCAGTACTTC. As protein: CATSGAHPAEQYF. The full variable domain, completed using reference TRBV19 and TRBJ2-7, is DGGITQSPKYLFRKEGQNVTLSCEQNLNHDAMYWYRQDPGQGLRLIYYSQIVNDFQKGDIAEGYSVSREKKESFPLTVTSAQKNPTAFYLCATSGAHPAEQYFGPGTRLTVT.

The V and J genes are TRBV5-5 and TRBJ2-5; 13 bases line up with TRBD2. The V and J ends lost 1 base and 7 bases, in that order; junction bases with no gene match: 10. The CDR3 runs 17 residues. Germline CDR1 and CDR2: SGHKS and YYEKEE (reference sequence). The CDR3 bases are TGTGCCAGCAGCTTGACACTAGCGGGAGGGCAAGTAGGGACCCAGTACTTC. Its translation: CASSLTLAGGQVGTQYF.

The chain recombines TRBV30 with TRBJ1-6; TRBD1 matches at 11 bases. Germline assignment: CDR1 GTSNPN and CDR2 SVGIG (reference sequence). With V trimmed by 1 base and J by 9 bases, 5 bases remained unmatched. The CDR3 extends over 15 amino acids. CDR3 nucleotide sequence: TGTGCCTGGAGTGGGCCCGGGACAGGGGGTTCACCCCTCCACTTT. Amino acids: CAWSGPGTGGSPLHF.

This rearrangement joins TRBV5-8 to TRBJ1-5; 11 nucleotides line up with TRBD1. The V segment lost 3 bases and the J segment 6 bases; nucleotides outside the gene matches: 5. From germline, CDR1 is SGHTS and CDR2 YDEGEE. The CDR3 has 15 residues. The CDR3 region has the DNA TGTGCCAGCAGCTCGGGACAGGGGGTCGGTCAGCCCCAGCATTTT. This sequence encodes CASSSGQGVGQPQHF. Complete variable domain (other parts from reference TRBV5-8 and TRBJ1-5): EAGVTQSPTHLIKTRGQQATLRCSPISGHTSVYWYQQALGLGLQFLLWYDEGEERNRGNFPPRFSGRQFPNYSSELNVNALELEDSALYLCASSSGQGVGQPQHFGDGTRLSIL.

Of note for this clone: The same CDR3 can be traced to other DNA sequences in this sample. The rearrangement links TRBV28 to TRBJ1-1; possibly TRBD1 for D (5 bases). Germline assignment: CDR1 MDHEN and CDR2 SYDVKM. V lost 8 bases, J lost 0 bases, and 13 bases lay in between. The CDR3 is made up of 14 amino acids. The CDR3 spells CASGAGPMNTEAFF. The CDR3, as DNA: TGTGCCAGCGGGGCGGGACCGATGAACACTGAAGCTTTCTTT.

CDR3 residues: CASSVSFGAGGQETQYF. CDR3 DNA: TGTGCCAGCAGCGTGTCCTTCGGAGCGGGAGGGCAAGAGACCCAGTACTTC. The rearrangement links TRBV9 to TRBJ2-5, with 10 bases matching TRBD2. The CDR3 is 17 residues long. V dropped 2 bases and J dropped 2; count of bases not matched to a gene: 9. CDR1 SGDLS and CDR2 YYNGEE come from the germline V gene.

This clone was observed at least ten times. J is TRBJ1-1 and V is TRBV29-1, with 9 bases lining up with TRBD1. This CDR3 is built from 16 residues. Per the germline V gene, CDR1 is SQVTM and CDR2 is ANQGSEA. V was clipped by 0 bases and J by 3 bases; unmatched bases: 8. CDR3 nucleotides: TGCAGCGTTGAAGATCTACAGGGGGCGGTGGACACTGAAGCTTTCTTT. Translation gives CSVEDLQGAVDTEAFF.

This clone was observed a few times. The chain employs TRBV15 and TRBJ2-7; TRBD2 agrees at 8 bases. The J segment lost 7 bases and the V segment lost 1 base, leaving 6 bases of the junction unmatched. Germline V gene data show CDR1 as LNHNV and CDR2 as YYDKDF (reference sequence). The CDR3 is 14 amino acids. CDR3 bases: TGTGCCACCAGCAGAGGCAGACTAGCGCGGGAGCAGTACTTC. Protein sequence: CATSRGRLAREQYF.

The chain has TRBV7-2 and TRBJ1-1, with D perhaps TRBD1 (5 bases). Trimming removed 1 base at V and 6 bases at J, with 9 bases between. The germline V gene encodes CDR1 SGHTA and CDR2 FQGNSA. The CDR3 length is 13 residues. The CDR3 reads CASSLGGAAEAFF. CDR3 coding DNA: TGTGCCAGCAGCTTAGGGGGCGCAGCTGAAGCTTTCTTT.

The sample holds one count of this clone. The chain recombines TRBV28 with TRBJ2-7; possible D gene TRBD2, 5 bases. The V gene lost 4 bases and the J gene lost 4 bases, with 23 bases spanning the gap. The CDR3 consists of 17 residues. The germline gives CDR1 MDHEN, CDR2 SYDVKM. DNA for the CDR3: TGTGCCAGCAGTTCGAACACTGAGCGGACCCCCGGATACGAGCAGTACTTC. This gives the protein CASSSNTERTPGYEQYF.

The rearrangement uses TRBV4-1 and TRBJ2-1; D possibly corresponds to TRBD2 (5 bases). Trimming pared 0 bases from V and 6 bases from J, leaving 18 bases between. The CDR3 is made up of 17 amino acids. Looked up from germline, CDR1 is MGHRA and CDR2 is YSYEKL. This CDR3 reads CASSQDPVVTRSNEQFF. Written as DNA, the CDR3 is TGCGCCAGCAGCCAAGATCCCGTGGTAACTAGGTCCAATGAGCAGTTCTTC.

The gene calls are TRBV5-1 and TRBJ2-3; maybe TRBD1 (5 bases). The CDR3 totals 16 residues. V shed 0 bases and J shed 2 bases, with 13 bases lying between them. Germline CDR1 is SGHRS and CDR2 is YFSETQ. CDR3 protein: CASSLGVGQFTDTQYF. CDR3 nucleotide sequence: TGCGCCAGCAGCTTGGGGGTGGGGCAGTTCACAGATACGCAGTATTTT.

J is TRBJ1-1 and V is TRBV5-4; D gene unclear. Germline V gene sequence: CDR1 SGHNT, CDR2 YYREEE (reference sequence). This CDR3 is 12 amino acids long. Trimming took off 3 bases at V and 4 bases at J, with 7 bases between the two ends. The CDR3 DNA is TGTGCCAGCAGCTCGGGGAGCACTGAAGCTTTCTTT. Its translation: CASSSGSTEAFF.

The chain combines TRBV7-9 with TRBJ2-2, with D maybe TRBD1 (6 bases). V lost 0 bases and J 5 bases, leaving 22 bases between the germline ends. Germline CDR1 reads SEHNR; CDR2 reads FQNEAQ (reference sequence). This CDR3 contains 19 residues. The CDR3 here is CASSLAVAQGRYGTGELFF. DNA of the CDR3: TGTGCCAGCAGCTTAGCGGTGGCCCAGGGGCGATACGGGACCGGGGAGCTGTTTTTT.

The genes are TRBV5-1 and TRBJ1-3, with TRBD1 matching over 8 bases. Germline CDR1 is SGHRS and CDR2 is YFSETQ. After removal of 4 bases from V and 0 bases from J, the junction contained 6 bases not matched to a gene. This CDR3 has 16 residues. CDR3 sequence (DNA): TGCGCCAGCAGCCCAGTAGGACAGGGCTCTGGAAACACCATATATTTT. It is translated as CASSPVGQGSGNTIYF.

The V and J genes are TRBV30 and TRBJ2-3; 9 bases agree with TRBD2. The germline V gene has CDR1 GTSNPN and CDR2 SVGIG (reference sequence). The CDR3 is 14 amino acids. V dropped 5 bases and J dropped 1; count of bases not matched to a gene: 4. The CDR3 nucleotides read TGTGCCTGGGGGGTAGCGGGGGGCACAGATACGCAGTATTTT. Translated, it gives CAWGVAGGTDTQYF.

The chain has TRBV27 and TRBJ2-2, with a weak D call TRBD2 (5 bases). This CDR3 region has 16 residues. The V end lost 6 bases, the J end lost 4 bases, and 18 bases lay between the germline ends. Germline V CDR1 and CDR2: MNHEY, SMNVEV (reference sequence). Here the CDR3 DNA reads TGTGCCAGCAGCGACTATGAGGGCGCGGGCACCGGGGAGCTGTTTTTT. It codes for CASSDYEGAGTGELFF.

This sequence joins TRBV7-2 and TRBJ1-1; 7 positions match TRBD1. Germline V gene lookup returns CDR1 SGHTA and CDR2 FQGNSA. The CDR3 sequence is 15 residues long. With 2 bases clipped from V and 6 bases from J, the junction kept 9 bases outside the gene matches. Here the CDR3 DNA reads TGTGCCAGCAGCTTAAGTAGGACAGGCGTTGCTGAAGCTTTCTTT. Its protein is CASSLSRTGVAEAFF.

The chain uses TRBV27 and TRBJ2-5; D call uncertain. CDR3 length: 13 amino acids. Trimming left V 5 bases short and J 8 bases short, with 15 bases between. Germline loops: CDR1 MNHEY, CDR2 SMNVEV (reference sequence). The chain's CDR3 is CASSIYPQDTQYF. As DNA, the CDR3 is TGTGCCAGCAGTATATACCCCCAGGATACCCAGTACTTC.

The V and J genes are TRBV6-5 and TRBJ2-7, with D unclear. Looked up from germline, CDR1 is MNHEY and CDR2 is SVGAGI. The CDR3 is made up of 15 amino acids. Trimming removed 2 bases at V and 1 base at J, with 12 bases between. This CDR3 reads CASSYSALGSYEQYF. In DNA, the CDR3 is TGTGCCAGCAGTTACAGCGCCCTGGGTTCCTACGAGCAGTACTTC.

This clone has more than one count but fewer than ten. The V gene is TRBV7-8, the J gene TRBJ2-7; D gene uncertain. Germline-derived CDR1 and CDR2 are SGHVS and FQNEAQ. The CDR3 is made up of 15 amino acids. V lost 3 bases, J lost 2 bases, and 14 bases lay in between. The CDR3: CASSLKSTLTYEQYF. For the CDR3, the DNA is TGTGCCAGCAGCTTGAAGTCTACTCTTACCTACGAGCAGTACTTC.

The rearrangement links TRBV7-3 to TRBJ1-1, with no clear D. This CDR3 is built from 14 residues. Germline loops: CDR1 SGHTA, CDR2 FQGTGA. Trimming left V 5 bases short and J 4 bases short, with 14 bases between. The CDR3 region has the DNA TGTGCCAGCAGCCTCAGCGGTGGTGGCACTGAAGCTTTCTTT. Amino acid sequence: CASSLSGGGTEAFF.

The rearrangement links TRBV11-2 to TRBJ2-1; D gene ambiguous. The CDR3 length is 14 residues. The germline V gene has CDR1 SGHAT and CDR2 FQNNGV. V shed 3 bases and J shed 10 bases, with 16 bases lying between them. CDR3 DNA: TGTGCCAGCAGCTTGCCGATGCAGCAAGCGGAGCAGTTCTTC. This translates into CASSLPMQQAEQFF.